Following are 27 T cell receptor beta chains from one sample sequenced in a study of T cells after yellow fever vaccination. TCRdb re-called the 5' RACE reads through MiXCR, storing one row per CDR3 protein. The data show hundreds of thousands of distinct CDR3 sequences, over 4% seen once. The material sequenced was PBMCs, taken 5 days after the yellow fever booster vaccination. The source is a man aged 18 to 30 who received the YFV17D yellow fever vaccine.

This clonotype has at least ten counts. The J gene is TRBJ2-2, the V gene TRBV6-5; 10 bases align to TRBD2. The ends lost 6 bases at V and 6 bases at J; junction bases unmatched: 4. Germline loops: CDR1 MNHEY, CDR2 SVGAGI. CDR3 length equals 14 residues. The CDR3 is CASRSSGGAGELFF. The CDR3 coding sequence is TGTGCCAGCAGATCCAGCGGGGGGGCCGGGGAGCTGTTTTTT.

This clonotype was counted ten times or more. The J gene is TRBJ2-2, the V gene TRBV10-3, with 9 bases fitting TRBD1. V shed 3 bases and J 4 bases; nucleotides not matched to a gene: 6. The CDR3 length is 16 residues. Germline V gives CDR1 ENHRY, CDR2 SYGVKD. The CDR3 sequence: CAISDRRTGVTGELFF. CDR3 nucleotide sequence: TGTGCCATCAGTGACCGCCGGACAGGGGTCACCGGGGAGCTGTTTTTT.

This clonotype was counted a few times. Here the CDR3 reads CVPALSSYEQYV. The CDR3 region has the DNA TGCGTGCCTGCGCTGAGCTCCTACGAGCAGTACGTC. The chain couples TRBV20-1 to TRBJ2-7; D remains ambiguous. The CDR3 contains 12 residues. CDR1 is DFQATT and CDR2 is SNEGSKA in the germline V gene (reference sequence).

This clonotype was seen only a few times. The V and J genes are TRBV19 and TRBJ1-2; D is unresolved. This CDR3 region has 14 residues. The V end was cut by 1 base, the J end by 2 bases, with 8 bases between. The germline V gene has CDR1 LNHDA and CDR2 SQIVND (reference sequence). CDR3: CASSIAGPNYGYTF. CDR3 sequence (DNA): TGTGCCAGTAGTATAGCCGGGCCGAACTATGGCTACACCTTC.

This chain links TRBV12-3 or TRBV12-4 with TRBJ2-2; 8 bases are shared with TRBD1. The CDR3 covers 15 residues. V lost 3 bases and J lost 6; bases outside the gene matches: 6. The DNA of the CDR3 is TGTGCCAGCAGTTTCGGAGGACAGGGATCCGGGGAGCTGTTTTTT. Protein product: CASSFGGQGSGELFF.

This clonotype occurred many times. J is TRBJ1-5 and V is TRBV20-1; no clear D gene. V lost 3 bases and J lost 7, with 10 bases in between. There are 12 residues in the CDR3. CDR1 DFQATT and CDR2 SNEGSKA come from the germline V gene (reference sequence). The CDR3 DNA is TGCAGTGCTAGTAGGGCAGAGCAGCCCCAGCATTTT. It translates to CSASRAEQPQHF.

This chain's CDR3 is CASSLEGQGSYNEQFF. The CDR3 DNA reads TGTGCCAGCAGCTTAGAGGGACAGGGATCCTACAATGAGCAGTTCTTC. The J gene is TRBJ2-1, the V gene TRBV11-3; 9 nucleotides match TRBD1. Germline assignment: CDR1 SGHNT and CDR2 YENEEA. The CDR3 is made up of 16 amino acids. V dropped 0 bases and J dropped 1; count of bases not matched to a gene: 1.

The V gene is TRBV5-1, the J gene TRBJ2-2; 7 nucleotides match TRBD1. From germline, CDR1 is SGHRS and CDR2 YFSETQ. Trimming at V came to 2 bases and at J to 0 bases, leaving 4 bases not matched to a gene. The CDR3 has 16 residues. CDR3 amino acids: CASSFDTGANTGELFF. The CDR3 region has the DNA TGCGCCAGCAGCTTCGACACAGGGGCGAACACCGGGGAGCTGTTTTTT.

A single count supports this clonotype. The CDR3 protein is CASSPDTGEAFF. The CDR3 DNA is TGTGCCAGCTCACCTGACACAGGTGAAGCTTTCTTT. The chain couples TRBV18 to TRBJ1-1; the D gene is possibly TRBD1 (5 bases). CDR1 and CDR2 from the germline V gene are KGHSH and LQKENI. V was pared by 3 bases and J by 7 bases, with 9 bases between. CDR3 length: 12 residues.

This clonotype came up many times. CDR3 coding DNA: TGTGCCAGCAGCTCCGGGAATGAGCAGTTCTTC. Its protein is CASSSGNEQFF. The chain employs TRBV7-8 and TRBJ2-1; D not certain. The CDR3 runs to 11 residues. Germline V gene sequence: CDR1 SGHVS, CDR2 FQNEAQ. V gave up 4 bases and J gave up 7 bases, with 5 bases separating them.

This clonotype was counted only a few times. The CDR3 coding sequence is TGTGCCACCTCCCAACAGGGCATAGAGACCCAGTACTTC. It encodes CATSQQGIETQYF. This chain links TRBV19 with TRBJ2-5; D may be TRBD1 (6 bases). V was shortened by 10 bases and J by 4 bases, with 16 bases between the two germline ends. The CDR3 sequence is 13 residues long. Germline V lookup: CDR1 LNHDA, CDR2 SQIVND (reference sequence).

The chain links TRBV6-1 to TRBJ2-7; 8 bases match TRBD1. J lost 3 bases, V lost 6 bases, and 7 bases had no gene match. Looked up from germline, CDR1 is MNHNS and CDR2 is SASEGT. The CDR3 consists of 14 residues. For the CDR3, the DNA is TGTGCCAGCAGGGAAATTGGACAGGGCTACGAGCAGTACTTC. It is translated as CASREIGQGYEQYF.

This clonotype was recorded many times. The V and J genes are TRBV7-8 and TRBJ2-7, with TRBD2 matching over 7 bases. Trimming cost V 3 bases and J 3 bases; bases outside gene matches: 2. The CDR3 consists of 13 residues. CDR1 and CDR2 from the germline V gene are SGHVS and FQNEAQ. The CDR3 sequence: CASSLGGGYEQYV. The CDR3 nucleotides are TGTGCCAGCAGCTTGGGCGGGGGCTACGAGCAGTACGTC.

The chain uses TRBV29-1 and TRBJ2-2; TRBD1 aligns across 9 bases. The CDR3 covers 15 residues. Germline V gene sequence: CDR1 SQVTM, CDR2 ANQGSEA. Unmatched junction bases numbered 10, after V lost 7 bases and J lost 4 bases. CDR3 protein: CSARAGTGSTGELFF. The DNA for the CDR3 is TGCAGCGCCAGGGCCGGGACAGGGAGCACCGGGGAGCTGTTTTTT.

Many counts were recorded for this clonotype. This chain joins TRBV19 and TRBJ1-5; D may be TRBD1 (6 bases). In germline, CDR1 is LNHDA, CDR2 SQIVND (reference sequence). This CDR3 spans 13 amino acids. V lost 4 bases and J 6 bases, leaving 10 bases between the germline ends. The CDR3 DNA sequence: TGTGCCAGTAGTAAGGGGGAATCTCAGCCCCAGCATTTT. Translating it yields CASSKGESQPQHF.

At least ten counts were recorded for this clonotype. The CDR3 spells CASSPDNSPLHF. The CDR3 DNA follows: TGCGCCAGCAGCCCGGATAATTCACCCCTCCACTTT. This chain uses TRBV10-2 with TRBJ1-6; D remains unclear. CDR1 is WSHSY and CDR2 is SAAADI in the germline V gene. The CDR3 extends over 12 amino acids. Between the trimmed V and J ends, which lost 6 bases and 5 bases, there was a span of 5 bases.

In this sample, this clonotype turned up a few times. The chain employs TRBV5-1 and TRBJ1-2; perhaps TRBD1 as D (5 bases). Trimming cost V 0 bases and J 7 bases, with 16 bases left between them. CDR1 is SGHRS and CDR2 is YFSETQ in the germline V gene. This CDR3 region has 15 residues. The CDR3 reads CASSLDLGGESGYTF. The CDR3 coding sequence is TGCGCCAGCAGCTTGGACCTAGGAGGGGAAAGTGGCTACACCTTC.

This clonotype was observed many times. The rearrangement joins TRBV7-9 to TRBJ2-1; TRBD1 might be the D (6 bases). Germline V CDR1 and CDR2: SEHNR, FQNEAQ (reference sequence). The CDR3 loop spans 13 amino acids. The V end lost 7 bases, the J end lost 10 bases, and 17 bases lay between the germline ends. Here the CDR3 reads CASTLGEGEEQFF. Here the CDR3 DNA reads TGTGCCAGCACGTTGGGAGAGGGGGAGGAGCAGTTCTTC.

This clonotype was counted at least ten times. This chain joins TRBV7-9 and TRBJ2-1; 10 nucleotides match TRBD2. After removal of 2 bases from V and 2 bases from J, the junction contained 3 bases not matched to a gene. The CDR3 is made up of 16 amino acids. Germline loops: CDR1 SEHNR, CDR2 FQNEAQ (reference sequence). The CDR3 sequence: CASSLSLAGAYNEQFF. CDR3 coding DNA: TGTGCCAGCAGCTTAAGCCTAGCGGGGGCCTACAATGAGCAGTTCTTC.

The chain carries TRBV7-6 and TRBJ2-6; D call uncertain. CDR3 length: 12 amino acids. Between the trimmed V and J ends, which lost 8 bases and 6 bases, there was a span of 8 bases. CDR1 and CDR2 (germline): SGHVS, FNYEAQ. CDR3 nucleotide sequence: TGTGCCAGCGGCTCTAAGGCCAACGTCCTGACTTTC. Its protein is CASGSKANVLTF. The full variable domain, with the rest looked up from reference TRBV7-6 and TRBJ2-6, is GAGVSQSPRYKVTKRGQDVALRCDPISGHVSLYWYRQALGQGPEFLTYFNYEAQQDKSGLPNDRFSAERPEGSISTLTIQRTEQRDSAMYRCASGSKANVLTFGAGSRLTVL.

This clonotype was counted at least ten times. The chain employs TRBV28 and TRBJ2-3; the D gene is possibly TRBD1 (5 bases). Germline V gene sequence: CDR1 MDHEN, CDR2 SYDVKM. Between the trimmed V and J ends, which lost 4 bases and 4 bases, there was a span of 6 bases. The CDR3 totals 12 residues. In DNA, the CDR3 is TGTGCCAGCAGTTCCAGGGCAGATACGCAGTATTTT. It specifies CASSSRADTQYF. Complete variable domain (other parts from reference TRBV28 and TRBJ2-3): DVKVTQSSRYLVKRTGEKVFLECVQDMDHENMFWYRQDPGLGLRLIYFSYDVKMKEKGDIPEGYSVSREKKERFSLILESASTNQTSMYLCASSSRADTQYFGPGTRLTVL.

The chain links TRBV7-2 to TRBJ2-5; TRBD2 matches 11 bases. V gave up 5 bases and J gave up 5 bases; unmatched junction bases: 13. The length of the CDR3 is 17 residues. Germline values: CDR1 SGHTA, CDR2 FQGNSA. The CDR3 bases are TGTGCCAGCAGCGCCCTCCTTAGCGGGGGGGCCAGGGAGACCCAGTACTTC. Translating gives CASSALLSGGARETQYF.

Written as DNA, the CDR3 is TGTGCCAGCAGGAAAGTCGGAGGGATATACGAGCAGTACGTC. It codes for CASRKVGGIYEQYV. V and J are TRBV6-6 and TRBJ2-7; TRBD2 is a possible D gene (6 bases). This CDR3 has 14 amino acids. V dropped 6 bases and J dropped 4 bases, with 16 bases sitting between them. Germline CDR1 and CDR2: MNHNY and SVGAGI (reference sequence).

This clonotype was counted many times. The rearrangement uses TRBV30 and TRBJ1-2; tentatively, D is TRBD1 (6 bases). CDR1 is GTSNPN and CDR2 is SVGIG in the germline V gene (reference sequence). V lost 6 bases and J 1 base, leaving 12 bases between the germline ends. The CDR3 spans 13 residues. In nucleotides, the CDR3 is TGTGCCTGCAGACAGGCTCTTAACTATGGCTACACCTTC. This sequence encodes CACRQALNYGYTF. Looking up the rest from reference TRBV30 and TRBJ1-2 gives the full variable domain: SQTIHQWPATLVQPVGSPLSLECTVEGTSNPNLYWYRQAAGRGLQLLFYSVGIGQISSEVPQNLSASRPQDRQFILSSKKLLLSDSGFYLCACRQALNYGYTFGSGTRLTVV.

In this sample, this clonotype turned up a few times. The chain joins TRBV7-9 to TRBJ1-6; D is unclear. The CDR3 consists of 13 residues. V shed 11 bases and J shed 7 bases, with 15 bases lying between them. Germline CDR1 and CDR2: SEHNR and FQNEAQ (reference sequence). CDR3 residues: CASKLGRNSPLHF. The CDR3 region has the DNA TGTGCCTCGAAACTAGGTCGGAATTCACCCCTCCACTTT.

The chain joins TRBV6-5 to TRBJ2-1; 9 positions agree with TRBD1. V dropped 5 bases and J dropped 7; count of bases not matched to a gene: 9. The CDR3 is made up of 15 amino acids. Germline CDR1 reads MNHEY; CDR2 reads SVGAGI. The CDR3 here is CASSRTGGKWNEQFF. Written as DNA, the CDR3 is TGTGCCAGCAGTCGAACAGGGGGCAAATGGAATGAGCAGTTCTTC.

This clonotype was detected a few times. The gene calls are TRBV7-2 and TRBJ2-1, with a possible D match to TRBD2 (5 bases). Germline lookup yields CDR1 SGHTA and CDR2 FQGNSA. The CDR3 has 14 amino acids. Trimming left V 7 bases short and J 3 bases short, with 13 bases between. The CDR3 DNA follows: TGTGCCAGCAATTTACTAGGCGGCTACAATGAGCAGTTCTTC. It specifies CASNLLGGYNEQFF.